The 8 T cell receptor beta chains given below trace back to one sample, sequenced in a study of cytomegalovirus exposure and HLA in healthy donors. 13 Jbeta primers and 60 Vbeta primers were used for the PCR. Clones were read by immunoSEQ multiplex PCR, and TCRdb kept only the in-frame ones, dropping some. The table includes roughly 200,000 clones, approximately 85% detected once. Source material: PBMCs. The receptor set was obtained from a woman in her thirties or forties in good health and CMV-seronegative.

In DNA form, the CDR3 reads TGTGCCAGCAGTTACGGTCAGGGGTTGGGTGAAAAACTGTTTTTT. Protein: CASSYGQGLGEKLFF. The genes are TRBV6-6 and TRBJ1-4; maybe TRBD1 (6 bases). The CDR3 loop spans 15 amino acids. The germline CDR1 and CDR2 sequences are MNHNY and SVGAGI (reference sequence). Trimming cost V 2 bases and J 7 bases, with 14 bases left between them.

This chain connects TRBV7-2 to TRBJ1-4; D may be TRBD1 (5 bases). Trimming shortened V by 2 bases and J by 8 bases, and 12 bases separated the two germline ends. The CDR3 is 14 residues long. The germline V gene has CDR1 SGHTA and CDR2 FQGNSA. For the CDR3, the DNA is TGTGCCAGCAGCTTATTGCAGGGCTACGAAAAACTGTTTTTT. Amino acids: CASSLLQGYEKLFF.

The chain combines TRBV7-2 with TRBJ2-5, with 11 bases lining up with TRBD2. CDR1 and CDR2 from the germline V gene are SGHTA and FQGNSA. Trimming cost V 8 bases and J 7 bases; bases outside gene matches: 9. The CDR3 extends over 14 amino acids. The CDR3 protein is CASHISGRAGTQYF. CDR3 coding DNA: TGTGCCAGCCATATTAGCGGGAGGGCGGGGACCCAGTACTTC. Variable domain in full (rest from reference TRBV7-2 and TRBJ2-5): GAGVSQSPSNKVTEKGKDVELRCDPISGHTALYWYRQSLGQGLEFLIYFQGNSAPDKSGLPSDRFSAERTGGSVSTLTIQRTQQEDSAVYLCASHISGRAGTQYFGPGTRLLVL.

This chain links TRBV4-2 with TRBJ2-5, with D possibly being TRBD2 (5 bases). Germline V lookup: CDR1 LGHNA, CDR2 YNFKEQ. The CDR3 totals 13 residues. V dropped 4 bases and J dropped 3 bases, with 9 bases sitting between them. The DNA for the CDR3 is TGTGCCAGCAGCCGTAGCGACAAAGAGACCCAGTACTTC. Protein: CASSRSDKETQYF.

J is TRBJ2-1 and V is TRBV4-1, with TRBD2 identical over 13 bases. Losses at the gene ends were 4 bases for V and 2 bases for J; bases not matched to a gene: 5. Per germline, CDR1 MGHRA and CDR2 YSYEKL. This CDR3 comprises 17 residues. The chain's CDR3 is CASSPGTSGTTYNEQFF. In DNA, the CDR3 is TGCGCCAGCAGCCCAGGGACTAGCGGGACTACCTACAATGAGCAGTTCTTC.

V usage is TRBV7-8 and J usage is TRBJ2-4, with D maybe TRBD1 (5 bases). CDR3 size: 15 residues. Trimming cost V 4 bases and J 0 bases, with 10 bases left between them. Germline loops: CDR1 SGHVS, CDR2 FQNEAQ. In DNA, the CDR3 is TGTGCCAGCAGCTCCGCGACAGTAGCCAAAAACATTCAGTACTTC. Amino acids: CASSSATVAKNIQYF.

This clone appeared a few times. At the DNA level, this CDR3 is encoded by other sequences in the same sample as well. The CDR3 sequence: CAIRTSGSSYNEQFF. CDR3 nucleotides: TGTGCCATTCGGACTAGCGGAAGCTCCTACAATGAGCAGTTCTTC. V gene TRBV10-3 combines with J gene TRBJ2-1; TRBD2 agrees at 10 bases. From germline, CDR1 is ENHRY and CDR2 SYGVKD. Trimming at V came to 9 bases and at J to 0 bases, leaving 5 bases not matched to a gene. The CDR3 contains 15 residues.

V is TRBV19 and J is TRBJ1-5, with 8 bases identical to TRBD1. CDR1 LNHDA and CDR2 SQIVND come from the germline V gene (reference sequence). Trimming at V came to 6 bases and at J to 0 bases, leaving 1 base not matched to a gene. This CDR3 comprises 14 residues. CDR3 DNA: TGTGCCAGTAGGACAGGGGATAGCAATCAGCCCCAGCATTTT. Its translation is CASRTGDSNQPQHF. The variable domain in full, completed from reference TRBV19 and TRBJ1-5, reads DGGITQSPKYLFRKEGQNVTLSCEQNLNHDAMYWYRQDPGQGLRLIYYSQIVNDFQKGDIAEGYSVSREKKESFPLTVTSAQKNPTAFYLCASRTGDSNQPQHFGDGTRLSIL.